This paragraph covers one T cell receptor beta chain sequence. The entry originates in a study of blood T cell repertoires in COVID-19. Overall study: PBMCs, B-cell-depleted T cells, or T cells were the source of the cDNA or gDNA that made up the material.

Original handling: Estimated nucleated cell counts came from reference gene primer amplification. The method was immunoSEQ multiplex PCR; TCRdb's version includes in-frame clones alone and lacks a portion of them. V and J calls plus clone size are reproduced from that table; the DNA served to infer D and trimming. The top ten clones hold 3.5% to 5% of a sample with 150,000 to 200,000 clones, roughly 91% of them seen once. The junction had 5 bases not matched to a gene; V was cut back by 2 bases and J by 2 bases. Germline V lookup: CDR1 PRHDT, CDR2 FYEKMQ (reference sequence). The CDR3 totals 15 residues.

The sequenced sample consisted of peripheral blood. The source is a woman aged 45-60 years with acute or convalescent COVID-19. The chain uses TRBV13 and TRBJ2-5, with 7 bases matching TRBD1. In DNA, the CDR3 is TGTGCCAGCAGCTTAAGAGGACAGGCTCAAGAGACCCAGTACTTC. Protein sequence: CASSLRGQAQETQYF.